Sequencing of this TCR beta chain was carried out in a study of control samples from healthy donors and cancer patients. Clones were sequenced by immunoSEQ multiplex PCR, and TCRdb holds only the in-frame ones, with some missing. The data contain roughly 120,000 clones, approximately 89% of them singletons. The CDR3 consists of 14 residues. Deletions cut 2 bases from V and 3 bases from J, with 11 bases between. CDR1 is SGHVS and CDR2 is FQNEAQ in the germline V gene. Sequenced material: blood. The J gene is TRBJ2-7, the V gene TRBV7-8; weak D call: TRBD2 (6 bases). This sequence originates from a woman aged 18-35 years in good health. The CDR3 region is CASSLLAQIYEQYF. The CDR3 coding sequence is TGTGCCAGCAGCTTACTAGCGCAAATCTACGAGCAGTACTTC.